The 5 T cell receptor beta chains below all came from one sample that was sequenced in a study of cytomegalovirus exposure and HLA in healthy donors. Sequenced by immunoSEQ multiplex PCR; TCRdb stores in-frame clones only, minus some. The sample lists around 300,000 clones, around nine tenths occurring once. The sample taken for sequencing was PBMCs. The origin of the receptors is a woman aged 18-29 years in good health and CMV-seronegative.

CDR3 protein: CASSLSAGGGSYEQFF. DNA of the CDR3: TGTGCCAGCAGCTTGTCAGCGGGCGGGGGGTCGTATGAGCAGTTCTTC. J is TRBJ2-1 and V is TRBV5-4; 8 bases map to TRBD2. Germline CDR1 is SGHNT and CDR2 is YYREEE (reference sequence). The CDR3 has 16 residues. V lost 1 base and J lost 8; bases outside the gene matches: 11. Filled out from reference TRBV5-4 and TRBJ2-1, the complete variable domain reads ETGVTQSPTHLIKTRGQQVTLRCSSQSGHNTVSWYQQALGQGPQFIFQYYREEENGRGNFPPRFSGLQFPNYSSELNVNALELDDSALYLCASSLSAGGGSYEQFFGPGTRLTVL.

This clone was detected only once. The rearrangement joins TRBV27 to TRBJ2-2; TRBD1 agrees at 7 bases. Germline assignment: CDR1 MNHEY and CDR2 SMNVEV (reference sequence). After removal of 5 bases from V and 2 bases from J, the junction contained 5 bases not matched to a gene. The CDR3 covers 15 residues. The chain's CDR3 is CASSARQGNTGELFF. CDR3 sequence (DNA): TGTGCCAGCAGTGCTCGACAGGGAAACACCGGGGAGCTGTTTTTT.

The chain recombines TRBV4-1 with TRBJ2-1, with 12 positions matching TRBD2. Germline CDR1 MGHRA, CDR2 YSYEKL. Losses at the gene ends were 3 bases for V and 4 bases for J; bases not matched to a gene: 7. The CDR3 runs to 17 residues. The CDR3 region has the DNA TGCGCCAGCAGCCAGGCCGAAGGGACTAGCGGGTACAATGAGCAGTTCTTC. The encoded protein is CASSQAEGTSGYNEQFF.

The rearrangement links TRBV30 to TRBJ2-4; TRBD2 is a possible D gene (6 bases). Trimming pared 6 bases from V and 6 bases from J, leaving 18 bases between. From germline, CDR1 is GTSNPN and CDR2 SVGIG (reference sequence). The CDR3 runs 14 residues. The CDR3 spells CACSRSAEGNIQYF. For the CDR3, the DNA is TGTGCCTGCTCTAGGTCGGCGGAGGGAAACATTCAGTACTTC.

The chain joins TRBV12-5 to TRBJ2-1; TRBD2 matches 13 bases. The ends lost 5 bases at V and 9 bases at J; junction bases unmatched: 7. Looked up from germline, CDR1 is LGHNT and CDR2 is FRNRAP. The CDR3 contains 15 residues. This chain's CDR3 is CASGPGLAGAGEQFF. Written as DNA, the CDR3 is TGTGCTAGTGGTCCAGGACTAGCGGGAGCCGGTGAGCAGTTCTTC.